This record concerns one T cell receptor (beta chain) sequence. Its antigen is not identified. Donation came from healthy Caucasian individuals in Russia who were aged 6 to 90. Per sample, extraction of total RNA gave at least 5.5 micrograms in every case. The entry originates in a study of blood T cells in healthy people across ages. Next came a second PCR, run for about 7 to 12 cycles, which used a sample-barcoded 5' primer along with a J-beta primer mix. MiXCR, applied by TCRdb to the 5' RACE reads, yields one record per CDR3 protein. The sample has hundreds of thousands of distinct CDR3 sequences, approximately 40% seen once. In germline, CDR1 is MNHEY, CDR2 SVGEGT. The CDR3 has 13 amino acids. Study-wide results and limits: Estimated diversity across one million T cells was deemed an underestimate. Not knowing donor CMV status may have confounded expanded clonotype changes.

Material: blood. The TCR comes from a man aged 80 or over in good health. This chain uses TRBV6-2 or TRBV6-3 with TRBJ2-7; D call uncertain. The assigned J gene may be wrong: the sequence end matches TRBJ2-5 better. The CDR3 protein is CASSYLLVGTQYF. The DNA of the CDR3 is TGTGCCAGCAGTTACCTTCTGGTGGGGACCCAGTACTTC.